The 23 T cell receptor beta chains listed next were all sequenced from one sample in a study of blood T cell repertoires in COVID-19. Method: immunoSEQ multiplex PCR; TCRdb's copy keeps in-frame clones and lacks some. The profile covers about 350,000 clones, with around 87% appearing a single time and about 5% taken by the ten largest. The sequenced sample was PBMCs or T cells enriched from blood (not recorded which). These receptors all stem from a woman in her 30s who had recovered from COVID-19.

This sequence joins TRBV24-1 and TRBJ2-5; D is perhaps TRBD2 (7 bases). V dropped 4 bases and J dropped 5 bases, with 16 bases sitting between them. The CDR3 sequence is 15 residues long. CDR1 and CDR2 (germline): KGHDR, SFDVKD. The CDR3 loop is CATSDPGGPRETQYF. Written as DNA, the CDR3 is TGTGCCACCAGTGACCCGGGGGGCCCCAGGGAGACCCAGTACTTC.

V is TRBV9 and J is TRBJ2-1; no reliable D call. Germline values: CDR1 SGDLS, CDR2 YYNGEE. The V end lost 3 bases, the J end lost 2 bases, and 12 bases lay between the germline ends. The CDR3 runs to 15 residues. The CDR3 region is CASSAAGLPYNEQFF. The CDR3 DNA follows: TGTGCCAGCAGCGCCGCTGGGCTCCCCTACAATGAGCAGTTCTTC.

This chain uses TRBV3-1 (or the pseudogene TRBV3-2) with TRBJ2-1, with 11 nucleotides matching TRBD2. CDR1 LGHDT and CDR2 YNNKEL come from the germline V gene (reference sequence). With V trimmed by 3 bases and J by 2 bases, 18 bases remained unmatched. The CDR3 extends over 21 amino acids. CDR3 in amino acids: CASSHTRYSGGEQSPYNEQFF. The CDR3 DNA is TGTGCCAGCAGCCATACAAGATATAGCGGGGGGGAACAGTCCCCCTACAATGAGCAGTTCTTC.

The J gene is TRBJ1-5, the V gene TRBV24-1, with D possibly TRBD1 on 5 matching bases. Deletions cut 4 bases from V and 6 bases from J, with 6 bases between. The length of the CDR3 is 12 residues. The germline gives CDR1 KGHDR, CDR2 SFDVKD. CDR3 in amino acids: CATSEGPQPQHF. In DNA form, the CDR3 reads TGTGCCACCAGTGAGGGGCCTCAGCCCCAGCATTTT.

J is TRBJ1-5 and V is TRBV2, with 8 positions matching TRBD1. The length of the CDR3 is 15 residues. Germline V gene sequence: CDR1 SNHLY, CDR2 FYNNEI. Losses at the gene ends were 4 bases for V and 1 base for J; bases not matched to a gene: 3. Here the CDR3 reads CASSGTGSSNQPQHF. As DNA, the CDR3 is TGTGCCAGCAGTGGGACAGGGAGCAGCAATCAGCCCCAGCATTTT.

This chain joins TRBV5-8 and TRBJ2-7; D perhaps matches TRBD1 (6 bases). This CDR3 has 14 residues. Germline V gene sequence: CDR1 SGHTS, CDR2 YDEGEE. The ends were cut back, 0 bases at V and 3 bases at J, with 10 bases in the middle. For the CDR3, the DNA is TGTGCCAGCAGCTTGGACAGGGTCCTCTACGAGCAGTACTTC. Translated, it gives CASSLDRVLYEQYF.

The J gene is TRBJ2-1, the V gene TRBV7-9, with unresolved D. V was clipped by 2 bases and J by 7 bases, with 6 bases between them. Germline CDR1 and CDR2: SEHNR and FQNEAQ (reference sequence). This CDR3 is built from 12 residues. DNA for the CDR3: TGTGCCAGCAGCTTATATTTGAATGAGCAGTTCTTC. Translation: CASSLYLNEQFF. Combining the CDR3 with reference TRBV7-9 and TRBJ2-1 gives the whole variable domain DTGVSQNPRHKITKRGQNVTFRCDPISEHNRLYWYRQTLGQGPEFLTYFQNEAQLEKSRLLSDRFSAERPKGSFSTLEIQRTEQGDSAMYLCASSLYLNEQFFGPGTRLTVL.

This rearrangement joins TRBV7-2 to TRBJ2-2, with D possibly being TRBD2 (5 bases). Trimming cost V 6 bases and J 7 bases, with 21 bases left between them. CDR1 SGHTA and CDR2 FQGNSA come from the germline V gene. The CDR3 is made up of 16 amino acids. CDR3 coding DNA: TGTGCCAGCAGGCAGGAGAGGGCAGGAAATGGCGGGGAGCTGTTTTTT. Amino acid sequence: CASRQERAGNGGELFF.

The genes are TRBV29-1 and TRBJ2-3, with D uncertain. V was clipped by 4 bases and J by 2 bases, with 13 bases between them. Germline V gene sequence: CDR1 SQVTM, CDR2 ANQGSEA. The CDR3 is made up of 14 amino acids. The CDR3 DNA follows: TGCAGCGTTGGAGGTCAATACAACACAGATACGCAGTATTTT. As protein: CSVGGQYNTDTQYF.

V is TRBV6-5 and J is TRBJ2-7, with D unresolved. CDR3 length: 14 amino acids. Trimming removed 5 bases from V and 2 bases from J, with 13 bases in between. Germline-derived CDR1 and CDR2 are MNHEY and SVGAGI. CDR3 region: CASSPSSVPYEQYF. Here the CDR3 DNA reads TGTGCCAGCAGTCCCTCCTCAGTCCCCTACGAGCAGTACTTC.

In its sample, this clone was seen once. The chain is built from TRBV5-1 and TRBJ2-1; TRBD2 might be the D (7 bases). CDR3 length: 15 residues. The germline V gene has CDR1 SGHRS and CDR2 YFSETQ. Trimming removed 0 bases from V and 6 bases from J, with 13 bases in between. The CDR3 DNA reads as TGCGCCAGCAGCTTGGTAGGGGGGGCTGTCAATGAGCAGTTCTTC. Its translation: CASSLVGGAVNEQFF. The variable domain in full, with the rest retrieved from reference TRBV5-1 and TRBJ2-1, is KAGVTQTPRYLIKTRGQQVTLSCSPISGHRSVSWYQQTPGQGLQFLFEYFSETQRNKGNFPGRFSGRQFSNSRSEMNVSTLELGDSALYLCASSLVGGAVNEQFFGPGTRLTVL.

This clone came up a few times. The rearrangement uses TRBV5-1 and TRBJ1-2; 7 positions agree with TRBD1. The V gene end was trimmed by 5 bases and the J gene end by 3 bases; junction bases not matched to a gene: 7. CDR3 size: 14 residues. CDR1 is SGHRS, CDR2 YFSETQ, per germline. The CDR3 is CASRGSTGYYGYTF. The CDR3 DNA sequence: TGCGCCAGCAGAGGGTCGACAGGGTACTATGGCTACACCTTC.

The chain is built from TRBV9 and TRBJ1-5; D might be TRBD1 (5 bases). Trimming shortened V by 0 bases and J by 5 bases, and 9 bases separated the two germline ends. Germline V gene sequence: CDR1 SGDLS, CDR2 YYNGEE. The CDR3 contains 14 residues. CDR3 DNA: TGTGCCAGCAGCGTAGCGGGGGGTTATCAGCCCCAGCATTTT. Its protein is CASSVAGGYQPQHF.

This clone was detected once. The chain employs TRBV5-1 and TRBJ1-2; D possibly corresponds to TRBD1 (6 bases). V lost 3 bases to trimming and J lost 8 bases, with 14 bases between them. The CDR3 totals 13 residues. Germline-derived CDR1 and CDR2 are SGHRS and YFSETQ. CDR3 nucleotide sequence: TGCGCCAGCAGCTCACAGGGAATTCAGGGCTACACCTTC. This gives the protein CASSSQGIQGYTF.

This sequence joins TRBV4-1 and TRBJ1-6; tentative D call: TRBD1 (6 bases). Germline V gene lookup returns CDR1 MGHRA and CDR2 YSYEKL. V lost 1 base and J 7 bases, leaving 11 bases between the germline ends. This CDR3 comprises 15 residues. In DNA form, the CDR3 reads TGCGCCAGCAGCCAAGGTGAAAGGGGGAATTCACCCCTCCACTTT. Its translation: CASSQGERGNSPLHF.

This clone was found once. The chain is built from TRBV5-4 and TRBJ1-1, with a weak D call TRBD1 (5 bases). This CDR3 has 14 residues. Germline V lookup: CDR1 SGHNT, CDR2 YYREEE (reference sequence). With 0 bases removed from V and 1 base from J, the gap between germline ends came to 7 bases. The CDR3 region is CASSLAQANTEAFF. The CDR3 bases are TGTGCCAGCAGCTTGGCACAGGCGAACACTGAAGCTTTCTTT.

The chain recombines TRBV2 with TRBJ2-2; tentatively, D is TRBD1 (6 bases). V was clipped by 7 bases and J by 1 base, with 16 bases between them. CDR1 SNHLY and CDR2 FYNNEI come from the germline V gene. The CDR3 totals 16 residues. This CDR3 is CASTTGLGLNTGELFF. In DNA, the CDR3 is TGTGCCAGCACCACAGGGTTAGGGTTGAACACCGGGGAGCTGTTTTTT.

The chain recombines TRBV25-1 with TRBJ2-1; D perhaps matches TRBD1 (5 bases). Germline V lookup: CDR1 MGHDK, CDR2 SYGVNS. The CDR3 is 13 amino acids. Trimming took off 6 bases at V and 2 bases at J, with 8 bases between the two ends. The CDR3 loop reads CASRLGPYNEQFF. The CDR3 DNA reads TGTGCCAGCAGGCTGGGGCCCTACAATGAGCAGTTCTTC.

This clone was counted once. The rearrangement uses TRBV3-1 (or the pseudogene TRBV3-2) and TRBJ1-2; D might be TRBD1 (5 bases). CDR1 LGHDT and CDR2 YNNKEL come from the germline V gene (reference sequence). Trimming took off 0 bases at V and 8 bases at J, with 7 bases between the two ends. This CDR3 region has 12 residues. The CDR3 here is CASSQENRGYTF. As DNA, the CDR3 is TGTGCCAGCAGCCAAGAAAACAGGGGCTACACCTTC.

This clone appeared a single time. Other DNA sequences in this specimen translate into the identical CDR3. The CDR3 sequence is CASSPDRANQPQHF. The CDR3 bases are TGTGCCAGCAGCCCCGACAGGGCCAATCAGCCCCAGCATTTT. The chain links TRBV5-5 to TRBJ1-5; 7 bases map to TRBD1. Germline CDR1 and CDR2: SGHKS and YYEKEE (reference sequence). V shed 4 bases and J 3 bases; nucleotides not matched to a gene: 4. The CDR3 loop spans 14 amino acids.

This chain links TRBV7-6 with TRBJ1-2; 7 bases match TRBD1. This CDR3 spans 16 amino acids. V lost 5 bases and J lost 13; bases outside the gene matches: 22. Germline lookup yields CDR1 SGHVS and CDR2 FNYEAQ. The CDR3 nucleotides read TGTGCCAGCAGCCCCCGGACAGGAGAGGCGGTGGTTCTTGGCACCTTC. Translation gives CASSPRTGEAVVLGTF.

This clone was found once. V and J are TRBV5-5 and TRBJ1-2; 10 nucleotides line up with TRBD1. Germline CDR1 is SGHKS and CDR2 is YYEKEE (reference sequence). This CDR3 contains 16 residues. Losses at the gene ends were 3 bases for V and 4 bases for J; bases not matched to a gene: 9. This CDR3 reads CASSSYGTGAGYGYTF. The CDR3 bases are TGTGCCAGCAGCTCGTACGGGACAGGGGCTGGCTATGGCTACACCTTC.

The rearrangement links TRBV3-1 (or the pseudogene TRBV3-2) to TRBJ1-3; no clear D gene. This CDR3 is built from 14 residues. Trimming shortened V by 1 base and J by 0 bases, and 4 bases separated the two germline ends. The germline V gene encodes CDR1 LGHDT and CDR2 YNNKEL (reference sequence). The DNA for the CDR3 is TGTGCCAGCAGCCAAGCCCTCTCTGGAAACACCATATATTTT. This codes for CASSQALSGNTIYF.